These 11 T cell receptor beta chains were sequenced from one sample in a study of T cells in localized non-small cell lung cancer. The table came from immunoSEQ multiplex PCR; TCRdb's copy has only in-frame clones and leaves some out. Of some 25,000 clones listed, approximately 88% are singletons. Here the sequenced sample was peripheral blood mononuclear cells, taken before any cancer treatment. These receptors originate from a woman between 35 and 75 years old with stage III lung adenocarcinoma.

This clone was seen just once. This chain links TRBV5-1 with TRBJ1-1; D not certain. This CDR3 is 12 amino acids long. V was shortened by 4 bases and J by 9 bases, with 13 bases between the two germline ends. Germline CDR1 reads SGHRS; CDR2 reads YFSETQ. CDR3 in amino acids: CASSPSVGQAFF. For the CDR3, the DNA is TGCGCCAGCAGCCCCTCTGTAGGGCAAGCTTTCTTT. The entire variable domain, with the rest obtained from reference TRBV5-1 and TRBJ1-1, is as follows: KAGVTQTPRYLIKTRGQQVTLSCSPISGHRSVSWYQQTPGQGLQFLFEYFSETQRNKGNFPGRFSGRQFSNSRSEMNVSTLELGDSALYLCASSPSVGQAFFGQGTRLTVV.

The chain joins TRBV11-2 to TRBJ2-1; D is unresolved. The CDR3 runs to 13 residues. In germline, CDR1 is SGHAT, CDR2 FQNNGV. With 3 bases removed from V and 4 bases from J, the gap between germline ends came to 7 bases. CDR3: CASSFTEYNEQFF. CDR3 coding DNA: TGTGCCAGCAGCTTCACAGAGTACAATGAGCAGTTCTTC.

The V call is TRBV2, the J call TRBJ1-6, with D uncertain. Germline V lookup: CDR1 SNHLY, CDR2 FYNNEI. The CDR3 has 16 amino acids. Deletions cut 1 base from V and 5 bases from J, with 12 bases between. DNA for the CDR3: TGTGCCAGCAGTGAAGAATCCGGGAGACATAATTCACCCCTCCACTTT. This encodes CASSEESGRHNSPLHF. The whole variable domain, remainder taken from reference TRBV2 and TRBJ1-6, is EPEVTQTPSHQVTQMGQEVILRCVPISNHLYFYWYRQILGQKVEFLVSFYNNEISEKSEIFDDQFSVERPDGSNFTLKIRSTKLEDSAMYFCASSEESGRHNSPLHFGNGTRLTVT.

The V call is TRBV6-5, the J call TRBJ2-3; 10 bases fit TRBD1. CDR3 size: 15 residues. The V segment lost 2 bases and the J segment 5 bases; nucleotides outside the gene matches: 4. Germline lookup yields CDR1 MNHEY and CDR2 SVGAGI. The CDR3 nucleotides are TGTGCCAGCAGTTACGACAGGGGGCGAGGAGATACGCAGTATTTT. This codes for CASSYDRGRGDTQYF.

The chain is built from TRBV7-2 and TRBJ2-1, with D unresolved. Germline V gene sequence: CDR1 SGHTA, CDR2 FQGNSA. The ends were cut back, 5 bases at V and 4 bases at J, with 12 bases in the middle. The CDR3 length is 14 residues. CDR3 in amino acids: CASSPVAAYNEQFF. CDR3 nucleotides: TGTGCCAGCAGCCCCGTGGCGGCATACAATGAGCAGTTCTTC.

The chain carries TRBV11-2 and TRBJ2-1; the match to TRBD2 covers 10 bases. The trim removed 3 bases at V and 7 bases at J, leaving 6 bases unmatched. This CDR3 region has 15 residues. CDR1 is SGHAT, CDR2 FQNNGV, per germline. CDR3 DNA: TGTGCCAGCAGCTTTGAAGCGGGAGGGCCGAATGAGCAGTTCTTC. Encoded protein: CASSFEAGGPNEQFF. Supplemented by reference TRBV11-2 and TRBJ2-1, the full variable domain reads EAGVAQSPRYKIIEKRQSVAFWCNPISGHATLYWYQQILGQGPKLLIQFQNNGVVDDSQLPKDRFSAERLKGVDSTLKIQPAKLEDSAVYLCASSFEAGGPNEQFFGPGTRLTVL.

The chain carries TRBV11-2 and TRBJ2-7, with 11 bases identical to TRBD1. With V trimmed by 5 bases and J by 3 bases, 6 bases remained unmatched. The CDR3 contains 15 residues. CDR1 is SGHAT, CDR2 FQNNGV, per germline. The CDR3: CASSPGQGVFYEQYF. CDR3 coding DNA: TGTGCCAGCAGCCCGGGACAGGGGGTTTTCTACGAGCAGTACTTC.

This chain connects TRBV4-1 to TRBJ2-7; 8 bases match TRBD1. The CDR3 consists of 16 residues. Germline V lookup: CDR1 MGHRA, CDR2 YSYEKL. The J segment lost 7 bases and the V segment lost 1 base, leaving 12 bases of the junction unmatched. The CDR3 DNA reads TGCGCCAGCAGCCAAGGACAGGGGCCCCTTCCGAATGAGCAGTACTTC. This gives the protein CASSQGQGPLPNEQYF.

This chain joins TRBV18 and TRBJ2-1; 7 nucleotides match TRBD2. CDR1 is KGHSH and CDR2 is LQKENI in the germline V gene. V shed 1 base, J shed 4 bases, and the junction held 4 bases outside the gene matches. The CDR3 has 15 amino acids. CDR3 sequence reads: CASSPQRDAYNEQFF. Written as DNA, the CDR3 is TGTGCCAGCTCACCACAGCGGGATGCTTACAATGAGCAGTTCTTC.

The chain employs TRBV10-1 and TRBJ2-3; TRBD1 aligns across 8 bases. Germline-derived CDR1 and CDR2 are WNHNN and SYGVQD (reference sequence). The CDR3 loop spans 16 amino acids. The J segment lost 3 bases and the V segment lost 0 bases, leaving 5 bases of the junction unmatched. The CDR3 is CASSESGGQGTDTQYF. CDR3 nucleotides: TGCGCCAGCAGTGAGTCGGGAGGACAGGGTACAGATACGCAGTATTTT.

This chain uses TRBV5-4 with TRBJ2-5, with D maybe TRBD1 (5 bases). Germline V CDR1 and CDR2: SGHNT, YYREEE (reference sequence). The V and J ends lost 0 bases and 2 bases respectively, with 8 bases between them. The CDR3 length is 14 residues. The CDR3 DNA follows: TGTGCCAGCAGCTTGGTGGGGCAGCAAGAGACCCAGTACTTC. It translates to CASSLVGQQETQYF.